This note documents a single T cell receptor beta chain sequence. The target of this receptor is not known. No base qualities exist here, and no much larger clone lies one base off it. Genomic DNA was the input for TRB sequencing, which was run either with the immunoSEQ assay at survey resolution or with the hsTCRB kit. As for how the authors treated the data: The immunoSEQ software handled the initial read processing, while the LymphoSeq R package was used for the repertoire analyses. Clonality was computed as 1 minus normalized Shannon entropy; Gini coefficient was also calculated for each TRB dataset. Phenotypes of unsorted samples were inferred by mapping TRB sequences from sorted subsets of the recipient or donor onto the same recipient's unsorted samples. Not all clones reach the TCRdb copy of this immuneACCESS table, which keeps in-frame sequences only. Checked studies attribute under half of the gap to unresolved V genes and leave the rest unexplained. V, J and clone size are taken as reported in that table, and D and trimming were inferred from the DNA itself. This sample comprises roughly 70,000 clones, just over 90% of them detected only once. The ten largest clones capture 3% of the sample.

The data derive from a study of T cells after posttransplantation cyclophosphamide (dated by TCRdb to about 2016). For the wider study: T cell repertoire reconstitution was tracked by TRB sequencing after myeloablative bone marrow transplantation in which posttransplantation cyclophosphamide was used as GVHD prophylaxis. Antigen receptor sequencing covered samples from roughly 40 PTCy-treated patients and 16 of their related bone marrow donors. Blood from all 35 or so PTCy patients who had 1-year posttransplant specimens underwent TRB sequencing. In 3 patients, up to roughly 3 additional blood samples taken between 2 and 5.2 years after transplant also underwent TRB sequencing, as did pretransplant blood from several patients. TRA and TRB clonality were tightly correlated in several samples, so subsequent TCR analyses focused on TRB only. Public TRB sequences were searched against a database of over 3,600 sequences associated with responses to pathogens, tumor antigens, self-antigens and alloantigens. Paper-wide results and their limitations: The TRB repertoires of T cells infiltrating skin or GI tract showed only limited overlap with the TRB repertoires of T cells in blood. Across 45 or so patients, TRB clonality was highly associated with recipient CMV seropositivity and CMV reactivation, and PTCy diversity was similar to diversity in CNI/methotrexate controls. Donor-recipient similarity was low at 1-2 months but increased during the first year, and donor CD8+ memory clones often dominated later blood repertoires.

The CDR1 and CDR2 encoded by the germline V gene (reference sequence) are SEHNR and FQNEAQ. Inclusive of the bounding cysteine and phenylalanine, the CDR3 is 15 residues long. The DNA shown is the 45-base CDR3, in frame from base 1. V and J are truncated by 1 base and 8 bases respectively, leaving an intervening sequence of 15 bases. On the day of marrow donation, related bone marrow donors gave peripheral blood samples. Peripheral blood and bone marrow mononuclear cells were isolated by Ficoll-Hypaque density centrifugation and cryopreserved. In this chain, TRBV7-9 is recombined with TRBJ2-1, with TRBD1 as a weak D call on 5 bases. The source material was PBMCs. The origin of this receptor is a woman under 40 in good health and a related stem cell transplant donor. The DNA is TGTGCCAGCAGCTTAGTAGGGGTCAGGGTCGATGAGCAGTTCTTC. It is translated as CASSLVGVRVDEQFF.